The 21 T cell receptor beta chains given below trace back to one sample, sequenced in a study of T cells in Graves' hyperthyroidism and ophthalmopathy. Regions amplified from RNA transcripts were the TCR beta CDR3 regions. The TCR CDR3 first-round RT-PCR relied on the HTBI primer set. TCRdb ran MiXCR on the multiplex PCR reads and lists one entry per CDR3 protein. This repertoire shows around 420,000 distinct CDR3 sequences, about 15% found once; its top ten account for approximately 7.5%. Material for sequencing was blood. The receptors come from a woman younger than 35 with Graves' hyperthyroidism.

This clonotype was detected many times. A much more abundant neighbour one base away suggests this may be a read error. The chain employs TRBV24-1 and TRBJ1-1; D call uncertain. The CDR3 is 12 amino acids. Per germline, CDR1 KGHDR and CDR2 SFDVKD. The V end was cut by 7 bases, the J end by 1 base, with 6 bases between. CDR3 sequence: CATSGWNTEAFF. DNA of the CDR3: TGTGCCACCAGCGGATGGAACACTGAAGCTTTCTTT.

The genes are TRBV9 and TRBJ1-6; D is unclear. This CDR3 contains 13 residues. V dropped 3 bases and J dropped 7 bases, with 8 bases sitting between them. From germline, CDR1 is SGDLS and CDR2 YYNGEE. For the CDR3, the DNA is TGTGCCAGCAGCGAGAGCCCGAATTCACCCCTCCACTTT. As protein: CASSESPNSPLHF.

At least ten counts were recorded for this clonotype. The chain carries TRBV20-1 and TRBJ2-5; D gene uncertain. Per germline, CDR1 DFQATT and CDR2 SNEGSKA (reference sequence). There are 13 residues in the CDR3. The V end was cut by 0 bases, the J end by 5 bases, with 10 bases between. CDR3 bases: TGCAGTGCTAGAGATAGAATGAGGGAGACCCAGTACTTC. Its translation is CSARDRMRETQYF.

This clonotype was seen a handful of times. DNA of the CDR3: TGTGCCAGCAGCTTAGAGAGTAGCGGGATAAACAATGAGCAGTTCTTC. It is translated as CASSLESSGINNEQFF. The chain links TRBV11-3 to TRBJ2-1; 8 bases agree with TRBD2. Trimming removed 0 bases from V and 5 bases from J; junction bases left unmatched: 6. CDR1 SGHNT and CDR2 YENEEA come from the germline V gene. CDR3 size: 16 residues.

The chain recombines TRBV7-2 with TRBJ2-3, with 8 bases matching TRBD1. J lost 2 bases, V lost 5 bases, and 6 bases had no gene match. Looked up from germline, CDR1 is SGHTA and CDR2 is FQGNSA. This CDR3 has 15 residues. Written as DNA, the CDR3 is TGTGCCAGCAGCCCTCGACAGGGGATCACAGATACGCAGTATTTT. Amino acids: CASSPRQGITDTQYF.

The table lists this clonotype with many counts. The chain recombines TRBV13 with TRBJ2-5; 15 bases agree with TRBD2. Germline lookup yields CDR1 PRHDT and CDR2 FYEKMQ (reference sequence). This CDR3 has 17 amino acids. J gave up 5 bases and V 4 bases, and 8 bases lay outside the gene matches. The CDR3 loop reads CASSSWTSGGAEETQYF. The CDR3, as DNA: TGTGCCAGCAGCTCCTGGACTAGCGGGGGGGCCGAGGAGACCCAGTACTTC.

There are a few counts of this clonotype. The chain combines TRBV19 with TRBJ2-3; the match to TRBD2 covers 10 bases. The germline V gene encodes CDR1 LNHDA and CDR2 SQIVND (reference sequence). The CDR3 spans 15 residues. Trimming at V came to 10 bases and at J to 4 bases, leaving 11 bases not matched to a gene. This CDR3 is CATSLASGGADTQYF. DNA of the CDR3: TGTGCCACCTCTCTAGCTAGCGGGGGAGCAGATACGCAGTATTTT.

This clonotype was seen at least ten times. The genes are TRBV9 and TRBJ2-1; no clear D gene. The CDR3 is 12 amino acids. V lost 4 bases to trimming and J lost 5 bases, with 7 bases between them. Germline V gene lookup returns CDR1 SGDLS and CDR2 YYNGEE. The CDR3 DNA sequence: TGTGCCAGCAGCTCATCAAACAATGAGCAGTTCTTC. Translation: CASSSSNNEQFF. Combining the CDR3 with reference TRBV9 and TRBJ2-1 gives the whole variable domain DSGVTQTPKHLITATGQRVTLRCSPRSGDLSVYWYQQSLDQGLQFLIQYYNGEERAKGNILERFSAQQFPDLHSELNLSSLELGDSALYFCASSSSNNEQFFGPGTRLTVL.

This clonotype was counted many times. This chain connects TRBV20-1 to TRBJ2-3, with 15 bases matching TRBD2. There are 18 residues in the CDR3. From germline, CDR1 is DFQATT and CDR2 SNEGSKA (reference sequence). Trimming at V came to 1 base and at J to 6 bases, leaving 11 bases not matched to a gene. This chain's CDR3 is CSARVLGLAGGPFDTQYF. As DNA, the CDR3 is TGCAGTGCTAGAGTCCTCGGACTAGCGGGGGGGCCATTTGATACGCAGTATTTT.

This clonotype was picked up many times. The chain links TRBV15 to TRBJ2-3, with D possibly being TRBD1 or TRBD2 (5 bases each). Germline lookup yields CDR1 LNHNV and CDR2 YYDKDF (reference sequence). CDR3 length: 14 residues. Trimming stripped 4 bases from V and 0 bases from J, with 8 bases between. The chain's CDR3 is CATSIRDSTDTQYF. CDR3 sequence (DNA): TGTGCCACCAGCATAAGGGACAGCACAGATACGCAGTATTTT.

This clonotype was picked up many times. The rearrangement uses TRBV13 and TRBJ1-6, with 7 nucleotides matching TRBD1. J lost 0 bases, V lost 2 bases, and 4 bases had no gene match. From germline, CDR1 is PRHDT and CDR2 FYEKMQ (reference sequence). The CDR3 runs 17 residues. CDR3 loop: CASSLMTGSSYNSPLHF. CDR3 DNA: TGTGCCAGCAGCTTAATGACAGGGAGCTCCTATAATTCACCCCTCCACTTT. The variable domain in full, with the rest retrieved from reference TRBV13 and TRBJ1-6, is AAGVIQSPRHLIKEKRETATLKCYPIPRHDTVYWYQQGPGQDPQFLISFYEKMQSDKGSIPDRFSAQQFSDYHSELNMSSLELGDSALYFCASSLMTGSSYNSPLHFGNGTRLTVT.

This clonotype was seen at least ten times. The chain has TRBV7-2 and TRBJ2-7; 8 bases map to TRBD1. In germline, CDR1 is SGHTA, CDR2 FQGNSA. The CDR3 contains 13 residues. The trim removed 4 bases at V and 6 bases at J, leaving 5 bases unmatched. In DNA form, the CDR3 reads TGTGCCAGCAGCTCGTGGACAGGGACCGAGCAGTACTTC. Its protein is CASSSWTGTEQYF.

This clonotype appeared a few times. This chain joins TRBV20-1 and TRBJ2-7; no reliable D call. Trimming cost V 0 bases and J 3 bases, with 12 bases left between them. The CDR3 length is 14 residues. Germline values: CDR1 DFQATT, CDR2 SNEGSKA (reference sequence). DNA for the CDR3: TGCAGTGCTAGAGATCAGTCGTACGGCTACGAGCAGTACTTC. It encodes CSARDQSYGYEQYF.

At least ten counts were recorded for this clonotype. The V call is TRBV12-3 or TRBV12-4, the J call TRBJ2-2; D may be TRBD1 (6 bases). The V and J ends lost 3 bases and 3 bases respectively, with 11 bases between them. The CDR3 length is 15 residues. This CDR3 reads CASSFRGIDTGELFF. CDR3 DNA sequence: TGTGCCAGCAGTTTCAGGGGAATTGACACCGGGGAGCTGTTTTTT.

This clonotype was observed many times. The chain carries TRBV6-5 and TRBJ2-7; TRBD2 matches at 12 bases. Trimming took 2 bases from V and 3 from J; bases not matched to a gene: 5. The germline CDR1 and CDR2 sequences are MNHEY and SVGAGI. This CDR3 spans 16 amino acids. The CDR3 region has the DNA TGTGCCAGCAGTTACCGCAGGACTAGCGGGAACTACGAGCAGTACTTC. This gives the protein CASSYRRTSGNYEQYF.

This clonotype was recorded many times. The chain is built from TRBV6-1 and TRBJ2-7; D possibly corresponds to TRBD1 (6 bases). This CDR3 contains 15 residues. CDR1 MNHNS and CDR2 SASEGT come from the germline V gene. V lost 4 bases, J lost 0 bases, and 13 bases lay in between. The CDR3: CASSVDRLSSYEQYF. CDR3 bases: TGTGCCAGCAGTGTTGACAGGCTCAGCTCCTACGAGCAGTACTTC.

This clonotype was seen repeatedly, ten times or more. CDR3 protein: CSAPTSGGSTDTQYF. The CDR3 region has the DNA TGCAGTGCCCCGACTAGCGGGGGGAGCACAGATACGCAGTATTTT. The chain has TRBV20-1 and TRBJ2-3; TRBD2 aligns across 13 bases. Germline trimming cut 6 bases from V and 0 bases from J; bases unmatched to any gene: 3. CDR1 and CDR2 (germline): DFQATT, SNEGSKA (reference sequence). The CDR3 has 15 amino acids.

The chain uses TRBV4-1 and TRBJ2-2; D unresolved. Trimming took 1 base from V and 6 from J, leaving 9 bases between them. The CDR3 runs 14 residues. Germline V gives CDR1 MGHRA, CDR2 YSYEKL. CDR3 sequence: CASSQGSGPGELFF. CDR3 nucleotide sequence: TGCGCCAGCAGCCAAGGATCCGGTCCCGGGGAGCTGTTTTTT.

This clonotype was seen ten or more times. This chain joins TRBV6-7 and TRBJ2-1; 9 bases are a match to TRBD2. TRBV6-7 is an ORF, with its function uncertain. The V and J ends lost 0 bases and 2 bases, in that order; junction bases with no gene match: 5. This CDR3 is built from 17 residues. In DNA, the CDR3 is TGTGCCAGCAGTTACTCGAATGCTAGCGGGGCCTACAATGAGCAGTTCTTC. Amino acids: CASSYSNASGAYNEQFF.

This clonotype was seen at least ten times. The chain recombines TRBV5-1 with TRBJ2-4; D possibly matches TRBD1 or TRBD2 (5 bases each). The CDR3 sequence is 17 residues long. Trimming took off 0 bases at V and 5 bases at J, with 18 bases between the two ends. CDR1 is SGHRS and CDR2 is YFSETQ in the germline V gene. This CDR3 reads CASSLGLIGGPENIQYF. CDR3 sequence (DNA): TGCGCCAGCAGCTTGGGCTTAATTGGGGGTCCCGAAAACATTCAGTACTTC.

This chain uses TRBV3-1 with TRBJ2-3; D call uncertain. Trimming removed 1 base at V and 4 bases at J, with 9 bases between. The germline V gene has CDR1 LGHDT and CDR2 YNNKEL (reference sequence). The CDR3 consists of 14 residues. The CDR3 nucleotides read TGTGCCAGCAGCCAAGCTGGGCTAGCAGATACGCAGTATTTT. This gives the protein CASSQAGLADTQYF.